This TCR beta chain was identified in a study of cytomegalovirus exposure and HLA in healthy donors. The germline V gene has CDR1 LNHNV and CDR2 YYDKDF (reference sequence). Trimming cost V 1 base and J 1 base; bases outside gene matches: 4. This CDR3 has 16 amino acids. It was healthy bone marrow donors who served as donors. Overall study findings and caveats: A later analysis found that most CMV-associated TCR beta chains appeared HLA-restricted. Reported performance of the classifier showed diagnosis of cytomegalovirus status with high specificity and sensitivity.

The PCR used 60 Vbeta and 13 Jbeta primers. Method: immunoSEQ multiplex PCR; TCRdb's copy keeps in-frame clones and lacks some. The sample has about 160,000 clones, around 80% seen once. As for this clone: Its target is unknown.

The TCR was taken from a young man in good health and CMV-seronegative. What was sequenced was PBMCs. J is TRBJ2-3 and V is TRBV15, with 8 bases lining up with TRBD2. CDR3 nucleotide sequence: TGTGCCACCAGCAGAGGCGGAGCGGGGGGCACAGATACGCAGTATTTT. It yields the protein CATSRGGAGGTDTQYF.